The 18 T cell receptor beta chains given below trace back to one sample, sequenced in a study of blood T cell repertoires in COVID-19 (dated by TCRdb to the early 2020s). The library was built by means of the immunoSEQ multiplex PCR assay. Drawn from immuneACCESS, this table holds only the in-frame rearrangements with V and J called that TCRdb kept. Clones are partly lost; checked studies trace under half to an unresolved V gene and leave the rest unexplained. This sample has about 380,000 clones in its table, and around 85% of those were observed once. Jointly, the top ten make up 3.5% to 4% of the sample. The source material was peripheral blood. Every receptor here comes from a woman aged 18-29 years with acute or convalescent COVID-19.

CDR3 amino acids: CASTDPPSTKQYF. CDR3 in DNA: TGTGCCAGCACCGATCCACCGAGTACGAAGCAGTACTTC. The rearrangement joins TRBV2 to TRBJ2-7; D is unclear. This CDR3 has 13 residues. V lost 7 bases and J lost 8, with 18 bases in between. Germline CDR1 is SNHLY and CDR2 is FYNNEI. Full variable domain (remainder filled in from reference TRBV2 and TRBJ2-7): EPEVTQTPSHQVTQMGQEVILRCVPISNHLYFYWYRQILGQKVEFLVSFYNNEISEKSEIFDDQFSVERPDGSNFTLKIRSTKLEDSAMYFCASTDPPSTKQYFGPGTRLTVT.

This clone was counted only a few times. Here the CDR3 reads CASSSTGNSNQPQHF. The DNA of the CDR3 is TGTGCCAGCAGCTCGACAGGGAATAGCAATCAGCCCCAGCATTTT. The chain recombines TRBV11-2 with TRBJ1-5; TRBD1 matches at 7 bases. V shed 4 bases and J 0 bases; nucleotides not matched to a gene: 3. Germline CDR1 SGHAT, CDR2 FQNNGV. This CDR3 region has 15 residues.

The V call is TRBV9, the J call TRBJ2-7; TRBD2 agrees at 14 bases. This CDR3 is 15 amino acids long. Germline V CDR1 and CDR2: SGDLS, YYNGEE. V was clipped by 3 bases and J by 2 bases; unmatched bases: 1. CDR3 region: CASSEGLAGAYEQYF. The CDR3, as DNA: TGTGCCAGCAGCGAGGGACTAGCGGGAGCCTACGAGCAGTACTTC. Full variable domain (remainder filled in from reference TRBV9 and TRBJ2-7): DSGVTQTPKHLITATGQRVTLRCSPRSGDLSVYWYQQSLDQGLQFLIQYYNGEERAKGNILERFSAQQFPDLHSELNLSSLELGDSALYFCASSEGLAGAYEQYFGPGTRLTVT.

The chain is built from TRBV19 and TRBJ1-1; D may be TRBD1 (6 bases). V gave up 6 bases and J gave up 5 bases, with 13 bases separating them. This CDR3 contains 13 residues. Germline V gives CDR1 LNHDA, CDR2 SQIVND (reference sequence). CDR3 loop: CASRKTGQTEAFF. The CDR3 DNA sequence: TGTGCCAGTAGAAAAACAGGGCAGACTGAAGCTTTCTTT. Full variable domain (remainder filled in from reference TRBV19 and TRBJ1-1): DGGITQSPKYLFRKEGQNVTLSCEQNLNHDAMYWYRQDPGQGLRLIYYSQIVNDFQKGDIAEGYSVSREKKESFPLTVTSAQKNPTAFYLCASRKTGQTEAFFGQGTRLTVV.

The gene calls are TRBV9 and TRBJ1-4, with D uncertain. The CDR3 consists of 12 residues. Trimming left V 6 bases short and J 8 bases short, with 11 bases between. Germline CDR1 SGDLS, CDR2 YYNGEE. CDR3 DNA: TGTGCCAGCACTCGGTCCGGGGAAAAACTGTTTTTT. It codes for CASTRSGEKLFF.

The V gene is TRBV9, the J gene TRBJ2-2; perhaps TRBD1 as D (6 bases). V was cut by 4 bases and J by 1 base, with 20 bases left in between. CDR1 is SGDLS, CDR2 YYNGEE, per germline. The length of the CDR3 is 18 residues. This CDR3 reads CASSPPEVGRGNTGELFF. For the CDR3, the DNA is TGTGCCAGCAGCCCCCCAGAGGTCGGCAGGGGGAACACCGGGGAGCTGTTTTTT.

In DNA form, the CDR3 reads TGTGCCAGCAGTTATGGGACAGGCCGCGGAGGCACTGAAGCTTTCTTT. It translates to CASSYGTGRGGTEAFF. This chain joins TRBV6-5 and TRBJ1-1, with 8 bases lining up with TRBD1. The V gene's germline CDR1 is MNHEY and CDR2 SVGAGI. The CDR3 contains 16 residues. V trimming: 3 bases; J trimming: 4 bases; junction bases outside the gene matches: 10.

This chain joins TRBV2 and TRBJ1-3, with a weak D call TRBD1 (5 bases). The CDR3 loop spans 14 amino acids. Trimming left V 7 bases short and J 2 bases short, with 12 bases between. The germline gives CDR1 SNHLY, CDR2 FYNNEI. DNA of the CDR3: TGTGCCAGCAAGACAGACCTCCCTGGAAACACCATATATTTT. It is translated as CASKTDLPGNTIYF.

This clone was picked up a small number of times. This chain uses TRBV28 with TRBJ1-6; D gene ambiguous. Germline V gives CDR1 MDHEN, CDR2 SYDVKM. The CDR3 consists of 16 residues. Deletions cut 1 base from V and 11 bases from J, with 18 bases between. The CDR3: CASSLLHPSPQAPLHF. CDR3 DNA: TGTGCCAGCAGTTTATTACACCCCAGCCCCCAGGCACCCCTCCACTTT.

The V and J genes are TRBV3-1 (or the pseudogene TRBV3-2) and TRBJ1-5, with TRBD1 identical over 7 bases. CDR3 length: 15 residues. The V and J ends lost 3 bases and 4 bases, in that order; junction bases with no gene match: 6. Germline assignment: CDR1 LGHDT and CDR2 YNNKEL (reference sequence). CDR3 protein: CASSQGTENNQPQHF. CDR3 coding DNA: TGTGCCAGCAGCCAGGGGACAGAAAATAATCAGCCCCAGCATTTT.

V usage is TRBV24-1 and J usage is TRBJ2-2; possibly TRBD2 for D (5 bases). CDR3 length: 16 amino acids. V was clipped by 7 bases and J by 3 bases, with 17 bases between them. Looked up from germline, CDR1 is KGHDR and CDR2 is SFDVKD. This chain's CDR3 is CATSEPGSRYTGELFF. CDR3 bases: TGTGCCACCAGCGAGCCGGGGAGTAGGTACACCGGGGAGCTGTTTTTT.

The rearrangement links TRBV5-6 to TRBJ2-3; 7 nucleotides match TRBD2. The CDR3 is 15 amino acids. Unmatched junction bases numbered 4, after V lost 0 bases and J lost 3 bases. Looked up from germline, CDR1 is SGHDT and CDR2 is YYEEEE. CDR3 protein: CASSLGGSRTDTQYF. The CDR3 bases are TGTGCCAGCAGCTTGGGCGGGAGCCGTACAGATACGCAGTATTTT.

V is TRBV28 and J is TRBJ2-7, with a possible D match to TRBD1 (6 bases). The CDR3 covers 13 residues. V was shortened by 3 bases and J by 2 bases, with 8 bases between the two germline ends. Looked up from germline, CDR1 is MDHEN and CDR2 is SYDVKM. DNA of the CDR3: TGTGCCAGCAGTTTTCAGGGGCCCTACGAGCAGTACTTC. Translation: CASSFQGPYEQYF.

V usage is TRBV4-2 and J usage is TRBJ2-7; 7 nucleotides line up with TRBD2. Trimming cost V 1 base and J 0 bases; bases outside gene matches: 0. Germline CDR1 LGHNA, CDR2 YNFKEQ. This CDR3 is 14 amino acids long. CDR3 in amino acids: CASSQAGGSYEQYF. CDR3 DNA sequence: TGTGCCAGCAGCCAAGCGGGGGGCTCCTACGAGCAGTACTTC.

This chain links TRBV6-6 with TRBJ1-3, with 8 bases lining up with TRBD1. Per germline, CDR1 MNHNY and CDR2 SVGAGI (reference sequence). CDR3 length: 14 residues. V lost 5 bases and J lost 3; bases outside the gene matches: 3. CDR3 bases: TGTGCCAGCAGTCTCGACAGGGGTGGAAACACCATATATTTT. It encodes CASSLDRGGNTIYF.

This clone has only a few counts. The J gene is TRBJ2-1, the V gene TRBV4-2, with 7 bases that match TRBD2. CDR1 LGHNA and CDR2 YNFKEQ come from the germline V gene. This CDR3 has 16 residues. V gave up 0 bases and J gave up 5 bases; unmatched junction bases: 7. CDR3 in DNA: TGTGCCAGCAGCCAAGAAGGGGACTACCTCGACAATGAGCAGTTCTTC. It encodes CASSQEGDYLDNEQFF.

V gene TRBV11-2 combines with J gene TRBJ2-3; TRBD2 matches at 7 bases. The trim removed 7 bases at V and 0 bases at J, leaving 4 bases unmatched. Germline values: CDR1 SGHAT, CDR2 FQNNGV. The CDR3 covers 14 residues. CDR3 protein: CASTERGSTDTQYF. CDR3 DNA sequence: TGTGCCAGCACCGAGCGGGGTAGCACAGATACGCAGTATTTT.

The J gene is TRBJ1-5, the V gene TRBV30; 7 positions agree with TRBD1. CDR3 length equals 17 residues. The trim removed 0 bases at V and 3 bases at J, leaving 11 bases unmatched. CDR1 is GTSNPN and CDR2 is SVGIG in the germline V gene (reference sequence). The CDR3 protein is CAWSVPNRGWDNQPQHF. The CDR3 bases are TGTGCCTGGAGTGTCCCTAACAGGGGATGGGACAATCAGCCCCAGCATTTT.